This note documents a single T cell receptor beta chain sequence. The antigen is not known. Clones were sequenced by immunoSEQ multiplex PCR, and TCRdb holds only the in-frame ones, with some missing. The data contain tens of thousands of clones, around 88% of them singletons. These data belong to a study of identifying expanded T cells in peripheral blood. The study, taken as a whole, reports: Variance in clone template counts between approximately 2-week samples significantly increased with total template count across all healthy donors. About 1.2 clones differed between technical replicates, versus about 15 and 19 over time.

No infections or other immune events were documented during collection. Germline CDR1 and CDR2: SGHTA and FQGNSA. V lost 2 bases to trimming and J lost 3 bases; unmatched junction nucleotides: 0. This CDR3 comprises 15 residues. The sequencing sample was made of blood. This sequence was found in a person aged 18 to 69 in good health. V usage is TRBV7-2 and J usage is TRBJ2-2; 10 bases map to TRBD2. The CDR3 region is CASSLLAGDTGELFF. The CDR3 DNA follows: TGTGCCAGCAGCTTACTAGCGGGAGACACCGGGGAGCTGTTTTTT. Drawing the rest from reference TRBV7-2 and TRBJ2-2, the complete variable domain is GAGVSQSPSNKVTEKGKDVELRCDPISGHTALYWYRQSLGQGLEFLIYFQGNSAPDKSGLPSDRFSAERTGGSVSTLTIQRTQQEDSAVYLCASSLLAGDTGELFFGEGSRLTVL.